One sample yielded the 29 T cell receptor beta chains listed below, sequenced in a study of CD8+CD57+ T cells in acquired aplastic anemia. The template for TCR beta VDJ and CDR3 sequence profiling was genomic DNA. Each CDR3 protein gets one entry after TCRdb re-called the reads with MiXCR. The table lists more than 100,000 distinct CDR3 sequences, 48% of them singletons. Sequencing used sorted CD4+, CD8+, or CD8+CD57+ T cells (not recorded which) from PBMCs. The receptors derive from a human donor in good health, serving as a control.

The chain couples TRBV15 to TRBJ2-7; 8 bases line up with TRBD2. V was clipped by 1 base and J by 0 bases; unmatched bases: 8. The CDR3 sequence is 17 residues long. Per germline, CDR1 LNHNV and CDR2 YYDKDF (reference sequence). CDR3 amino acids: CATSRVRGGTDSYEQYF. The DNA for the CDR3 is TGTGCCACCAGCAGAGTACGGGGGGGAACTGACTCCTACGAGCAGTACTTC.

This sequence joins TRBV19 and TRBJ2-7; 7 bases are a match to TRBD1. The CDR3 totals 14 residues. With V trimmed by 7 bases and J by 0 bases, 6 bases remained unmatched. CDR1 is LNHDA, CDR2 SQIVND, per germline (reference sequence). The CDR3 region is CASTGTASSYEQYF. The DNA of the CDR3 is TGTGCCAGTACCGGGACAGCGAGCTCCTACGAGCAGTACTTC.

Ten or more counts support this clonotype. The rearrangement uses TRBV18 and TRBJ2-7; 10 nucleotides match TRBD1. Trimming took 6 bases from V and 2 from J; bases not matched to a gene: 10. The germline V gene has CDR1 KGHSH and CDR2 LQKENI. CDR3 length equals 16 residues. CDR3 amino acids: CASSKTGTGAAYEQYF. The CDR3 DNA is TGTGCCAGCTCCAAAACCGGGACAGGGGCGGCCTACGAGCAGTACTTC.

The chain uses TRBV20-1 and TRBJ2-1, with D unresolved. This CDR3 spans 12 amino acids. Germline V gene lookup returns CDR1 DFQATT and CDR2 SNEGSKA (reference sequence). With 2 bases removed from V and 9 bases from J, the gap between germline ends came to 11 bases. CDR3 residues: CSARRGSGEQFF. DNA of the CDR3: TGCAGTGCTAGACGTGGGTCAGGTGAGCAGTTCTTC.

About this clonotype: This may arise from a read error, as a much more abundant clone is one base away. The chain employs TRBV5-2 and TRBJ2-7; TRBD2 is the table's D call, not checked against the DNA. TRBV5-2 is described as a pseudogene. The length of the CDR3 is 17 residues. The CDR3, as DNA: TGTGCCAGCAACTTGATCGGACTAGCGGGGGTACCATACGAGCAGTACTTC. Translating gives CASNLIGLAGVPYEQYF.

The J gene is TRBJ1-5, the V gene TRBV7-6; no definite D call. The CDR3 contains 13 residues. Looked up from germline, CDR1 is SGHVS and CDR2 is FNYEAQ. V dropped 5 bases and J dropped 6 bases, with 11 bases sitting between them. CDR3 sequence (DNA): TGTGCCAGCAGCCTAGATTCGGGTCAGCCCCAGCATTTT. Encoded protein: CASSLDSGQPQHF.

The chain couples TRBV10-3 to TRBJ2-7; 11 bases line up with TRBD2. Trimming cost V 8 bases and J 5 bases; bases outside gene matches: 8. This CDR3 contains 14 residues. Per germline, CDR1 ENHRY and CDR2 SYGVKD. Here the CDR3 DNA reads TGTGCCATCTCGAGTAGCGGGGGGGCCCACGAGCAGTACTTC. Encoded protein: CAISSSGGAHEQYF.

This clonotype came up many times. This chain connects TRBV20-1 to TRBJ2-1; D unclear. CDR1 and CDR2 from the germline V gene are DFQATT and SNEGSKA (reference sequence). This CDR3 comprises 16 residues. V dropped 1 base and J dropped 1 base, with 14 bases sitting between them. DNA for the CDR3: TGCAGTGCTAGAGCCCCCCCCAGCATATCCTACAATGAGCAGTTCTTC. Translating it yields CSARAPPSISYNEQFF.

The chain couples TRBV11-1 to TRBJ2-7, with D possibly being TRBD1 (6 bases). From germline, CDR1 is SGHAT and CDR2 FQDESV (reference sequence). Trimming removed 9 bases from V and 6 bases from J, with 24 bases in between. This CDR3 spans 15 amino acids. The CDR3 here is CASSNGIRTASEQYF. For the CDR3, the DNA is TGTGCCAGTAGTAACGGTATCAGGACAGCCAGCGAGCAGTACTTC.

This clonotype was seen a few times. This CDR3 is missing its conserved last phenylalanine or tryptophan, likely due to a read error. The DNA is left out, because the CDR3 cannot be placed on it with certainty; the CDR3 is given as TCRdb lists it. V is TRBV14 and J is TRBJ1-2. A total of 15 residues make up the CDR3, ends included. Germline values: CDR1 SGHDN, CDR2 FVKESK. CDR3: CARSQAPPRDPQWLV.

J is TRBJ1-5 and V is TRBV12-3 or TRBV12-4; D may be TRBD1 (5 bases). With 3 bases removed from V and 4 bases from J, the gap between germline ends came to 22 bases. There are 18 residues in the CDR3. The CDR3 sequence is CASSFLPPQGFENQPQHF. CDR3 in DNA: TGTGCCAGCAGTTTCCTACCGCCCCAGGGCTTCGAAAATCAGCCCCAGCATTTT.

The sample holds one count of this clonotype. The CDR3 nucleotides read TGTGCCAGTAAGACAGGCGATAGCAATCAGCCCCAGCATTTT. This sequence encodes CASKTGDSNQPQHF. The rearrangement joins TRBV19 to TRBJ1-5, with D possibly matching TRBD1 (6 bases). Germline-derived CDR1 and CDR2 are LNHDA and SQIVND (reference sequence). The CDR3 has 14 residues. Trimming stripped 7 bases from V and 0 bases from J, with 10 bases between.

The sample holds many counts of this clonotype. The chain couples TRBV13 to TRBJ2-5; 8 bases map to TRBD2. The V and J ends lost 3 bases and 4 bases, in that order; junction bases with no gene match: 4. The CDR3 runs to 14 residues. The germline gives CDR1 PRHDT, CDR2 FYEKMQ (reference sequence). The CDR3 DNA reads TGTGCCAGCAGCTTGCGGGGGGCGGGAGAGACCCAGTACTTC. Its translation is CASSLRGAGETQYF.

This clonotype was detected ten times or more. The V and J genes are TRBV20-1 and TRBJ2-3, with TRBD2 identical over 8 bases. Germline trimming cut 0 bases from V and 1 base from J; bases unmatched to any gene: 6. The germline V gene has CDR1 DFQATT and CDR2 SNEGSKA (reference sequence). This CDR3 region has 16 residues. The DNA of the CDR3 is TGCAGTGCTAGAGAACAAGCGGGGGCCCGCACAGATACGCAGTATTTT. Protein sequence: CSAREQAGARTDTQYF.

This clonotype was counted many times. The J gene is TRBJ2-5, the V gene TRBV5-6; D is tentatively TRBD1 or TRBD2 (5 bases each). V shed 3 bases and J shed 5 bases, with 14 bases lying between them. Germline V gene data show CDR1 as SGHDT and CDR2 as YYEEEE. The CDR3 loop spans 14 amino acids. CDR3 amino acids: CASSSGPNGETQYF. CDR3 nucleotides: TGTGCCAGCAGCTCGGGACCAAACGGTGAGACCCAGTACTTC.

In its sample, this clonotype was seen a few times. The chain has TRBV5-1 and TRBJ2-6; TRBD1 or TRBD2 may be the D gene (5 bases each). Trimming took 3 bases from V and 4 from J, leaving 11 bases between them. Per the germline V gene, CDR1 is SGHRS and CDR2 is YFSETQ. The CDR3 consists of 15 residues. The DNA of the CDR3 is TGCGCCAGCAGCTGGGGGTGGACAGGGGCCAACGTCCTGACTTTC. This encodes CASSWGWTGANVLTF.

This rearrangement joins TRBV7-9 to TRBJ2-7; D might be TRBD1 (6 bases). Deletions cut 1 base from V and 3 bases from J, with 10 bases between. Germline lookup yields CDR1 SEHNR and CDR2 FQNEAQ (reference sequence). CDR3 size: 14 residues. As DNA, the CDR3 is TGTGCCAGCAGCTTAGTCGGGACAAGCTACGAGCAGTACTTC. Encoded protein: CASSLVGTSYEQYF.

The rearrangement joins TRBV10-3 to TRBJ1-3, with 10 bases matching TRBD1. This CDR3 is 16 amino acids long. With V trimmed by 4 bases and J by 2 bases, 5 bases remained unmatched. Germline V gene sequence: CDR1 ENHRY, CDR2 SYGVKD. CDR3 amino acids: CAISGGGTGAGNTIYF. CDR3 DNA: TGTGCCATCAGTGGGGGGGGGACAGGGGCTGGAAACACCATATATTTT.

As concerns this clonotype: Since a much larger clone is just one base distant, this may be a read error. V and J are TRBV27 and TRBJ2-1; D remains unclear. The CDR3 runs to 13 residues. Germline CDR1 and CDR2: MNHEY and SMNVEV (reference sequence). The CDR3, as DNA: TGTGCCAGCAGTTTCCGGACCTACGATGAGCAGTTCTTC. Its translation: CASSFRTYDEQFF.

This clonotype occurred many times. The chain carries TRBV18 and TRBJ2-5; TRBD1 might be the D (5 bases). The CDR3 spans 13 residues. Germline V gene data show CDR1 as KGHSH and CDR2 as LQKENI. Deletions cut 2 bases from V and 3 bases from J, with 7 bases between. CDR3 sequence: CASSPGHKETQYF. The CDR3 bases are TGTGCCAGCTCACCAGGACACAAAGAGACCCAGTACTTC.

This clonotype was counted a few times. CDR3 nucleotide sequence: TGTGCCAGCTCACCCGGGACAAGCACGTATGGCTACACCATATATTTT. Encoded protein: CASSPGTSTYGYTIYF. The chain links TRBV18 to TRBJ1-3; D might be TRBD1 (6 bases). The CDR3 loop spans 16 amino acids. Germline CDR1 reads KGHSH; CDR2 reads LQKENI. The V gene lost 3 bases and the J gene lost 8 bases, with 20 bases spanning the gap.

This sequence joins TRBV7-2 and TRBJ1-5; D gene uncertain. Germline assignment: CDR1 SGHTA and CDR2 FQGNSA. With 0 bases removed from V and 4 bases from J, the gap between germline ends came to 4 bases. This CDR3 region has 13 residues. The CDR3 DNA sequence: TGTGCCAGCAGCTTAGCCCCAAATCAGCCCCAGCATTTT. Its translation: CASSLAPNQPQHF.

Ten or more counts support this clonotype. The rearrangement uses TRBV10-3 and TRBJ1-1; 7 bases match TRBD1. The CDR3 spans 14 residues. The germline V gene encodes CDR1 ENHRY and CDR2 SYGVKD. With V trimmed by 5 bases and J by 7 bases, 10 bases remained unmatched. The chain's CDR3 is CAISPRDRAFEAFF. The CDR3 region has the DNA TGTGCCATCAGTCCGCGGGACAGAGCTTTTGAAGCTTTCTTT.

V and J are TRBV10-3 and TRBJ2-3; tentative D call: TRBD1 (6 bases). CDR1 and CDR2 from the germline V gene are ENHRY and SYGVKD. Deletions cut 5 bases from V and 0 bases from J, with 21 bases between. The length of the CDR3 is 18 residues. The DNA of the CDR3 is TGTGCCATCAGTAGACAGGCGGCGGGCAGGGCTAGCACAGATACGCAGTATTTT. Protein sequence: CAISRQAAGRASTDTQYF.

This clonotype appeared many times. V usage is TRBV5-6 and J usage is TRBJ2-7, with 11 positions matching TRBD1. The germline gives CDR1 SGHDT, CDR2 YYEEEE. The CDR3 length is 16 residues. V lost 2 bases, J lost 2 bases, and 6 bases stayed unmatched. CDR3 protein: CASSFSRTGGAYEQYF. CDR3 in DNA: TGTGCCAGCAGCTTCTCTCGGACAGGGGGCGCCTACGAGCAGTACTTC.

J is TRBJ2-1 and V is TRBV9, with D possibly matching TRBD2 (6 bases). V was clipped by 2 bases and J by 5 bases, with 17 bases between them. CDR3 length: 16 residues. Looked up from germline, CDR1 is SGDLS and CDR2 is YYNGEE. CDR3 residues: CASSVYSGKRDNEQFF. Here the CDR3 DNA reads TGTGCCAGCAGCGTCTATAGCGGTAAAAGAGACAATGAGCAGTTCTTC.

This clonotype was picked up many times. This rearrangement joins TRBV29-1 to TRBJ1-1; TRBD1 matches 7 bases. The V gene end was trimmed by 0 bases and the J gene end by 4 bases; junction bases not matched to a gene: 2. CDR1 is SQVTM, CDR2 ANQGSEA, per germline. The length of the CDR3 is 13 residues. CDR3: CSVEDRGGTEAFF. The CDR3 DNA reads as TGCAGCGTTGAAGACAGGGGGGGCACTGAAGCTTTCTTT.

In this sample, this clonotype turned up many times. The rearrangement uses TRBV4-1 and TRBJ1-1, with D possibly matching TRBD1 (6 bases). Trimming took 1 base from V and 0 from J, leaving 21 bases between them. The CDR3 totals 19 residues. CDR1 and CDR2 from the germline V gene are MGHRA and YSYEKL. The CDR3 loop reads CASSQVVDRQLRMNTEAFF. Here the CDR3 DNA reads TGCGCCAGCAGCCAAGTGGTGGACAGACAACTAAGAATGAACACTGAAGCTTTCTTT.

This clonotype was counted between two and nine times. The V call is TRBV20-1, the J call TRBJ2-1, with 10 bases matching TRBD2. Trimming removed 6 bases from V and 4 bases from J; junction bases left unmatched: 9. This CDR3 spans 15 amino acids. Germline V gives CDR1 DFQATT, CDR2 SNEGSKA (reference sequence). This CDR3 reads CSARALAGEYNEQFF. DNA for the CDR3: TGCAGTGCCCGAGCCCTAGCGGGAGAGTACAATGAGCAGTTCTTC.